Listed below are T cell receptor beta chains from one sample, sequenced in a study of blood T cell repertoires in COVID-19. Sequencing used immunoSEQ multiplex PCR; TCRdb keeps in-frame clones, though not all of them. The profile shows just over 250,000 clones, about nine tenths of them singletons. The material sequenced was peripheral blood. These receptors all come from a person aged 18 to 29 with COVID-19, enrolled during active disease. Each CDR3 is given with its conserved first and last residue. D genes are given only for firm matches. The size entry is marked missing in some rows and otherwise reads once, few, many or a size class.

J gene,D gene,clone size,CDR3 length,V gene,CDR3 protein,CDR3 DNA
TRBJ2-2,NA,NA,17,TRBV4-1,CASSQPGIGRNTGELFF,TGCGCCAGCAGCCAACCAGGGATCGGGAGGAACACCGGGGAGCTGTTTTTT
TRBJ2-7,NA,NA,16,TRBV14,CASSPSSFLGSYEQYF,TGTGCCAGCAGCCCCTCGAGTTTCCTCGGGTCCTACGAGCAGTACTTC
TRBJ2-1,TRBD2,NA,15,TRBV5-1,CASSLDPSGFNEQFF,TGCGCCAGCAGCTTGGACCCTAGCGGCTTCAATGAGCAGTTCTTC
TRBJ1-1,NA,NA,14,TRBV29-1,CSVDKAGQGTEAFF,TGCAGCGTTGATAAGGCAGGGCAGGGGACTGAAGCTTTCTTT
TRBJ2-7,TRBD1,NA,14,TRBV2,CASSKQGQGDEQYF,TGTGCCAGCAGTAAACAGGGGCAGGGGGACGAGCAGTACTTC
TRBJ2-7,NA,NA,16,TRBV18,CASSPSNRDRSYEQYF,TGTGCCAGCTCACCATCTAACAGGGACCGCTCCTACGAGCAGTACTTC
TRBJ2-7,NA,NA,12,TRBV3-1/TRBV3-2,CASSQVTGEQYF,TGTGCCAGCAGCCAAGTCACCGGCGAGCAGTACTTC
TRBJ1-1,NA,NA,16,TRBV28,CASSTYIEQGNTEAFF,TGTGCCAGCAGTACATACATAGAACAGGGGAACACTGAAGCTTTCTTT
TRBJ2-2,TRBD1,NA,16,TRBV10-3,CAISELGQGSTGELFF,TGTGCCATCAGTGAACTTGGACAGGGTAGCACCGGGGAGCTGTTTTTT
TRBJ2-3,NA,NA,16,TRBV11-2,CASSLNPASSTDTQYF,TGTGCCAGCAGCTTAAATCCAGCGTCTAGCACAGATACGCAGTATTTT
TRBJ2-7,NA,NA,13,TRBV19,CASSMVQGDEQYF,TGTGCCAGTAGTATGGTACAGGGAGACGAGCAGTACTTC
TRBJ1-5,NA,NA,15,TRBV10-2,CASSGGGYSNQPQHF,TGCGCCAGCTCTGGGGGGGGCTATAGCAATCAGCCCCAGCATTTT
TRBJ1-2,TRBD1,NA,19,TRBV24-1,CATSGSYGTGISWDYGYTF,TGTGCCACCAGTGGCTCCTATGGGACAGGAATAAGCTGGGACTATGGCTACACCTTC
TRBJ1-6,NA,NA,15,TRBV3-1/TRBV3-2,CASSQDQQGWSPLHF,TGTGCCAGCAGCCAAGATCAGCAGGGGTGGTCACCCCTCCACTTT
TRBJ1-2,TRBD1,NA,16,TRBV28,CASSSIGQPGGYGYTF,TGTGCCAGCAGTTCTATTGGACAGCCAGGGGGCTATGGCTACACCTTC
TRBJ1-1,NA,NA,13,TRBV11-1,CASSRIQDTEAFF,TGTGCCAGCAGCCGTATTCAGGACACTGAAGCTTTCTTT
TRBJ1-3,NA,NA,17,TRBV12-5,CASGLGADSLKGNTIYF,TGTGCTAGTGGTTTGGGGGCCGACAGTCTTAAAGGAAACACCATATATTTT
TRBJ2-5,NA,NA,14,TRBV28,CASSNALGVETQYF,TGTGCCAGCAGCAACGCCCTAGGGGTTGAGACCCAGTACTTC
TRBJ2-2,NA,NA,14,TRBV6-5,CASSFRGGTGELFF,TGTGCCAGCAGCTTCAGGGGTGGAACCGGGGAGCTGTTTTTT
TRBJ1-3,TRBD1,NA,16,TRBV9,CASSPGTGRSGNTIYF,TGTGCCAGCAGCCCTGGGACAGGCCGCTCTGGAAACACCATATATTTT
TRBJ2-2,TRBD2,NA,16,TRBV7-2,CASSYRLASNTGELFF,TGTGCCAGCAGCTACAGACTAGCTTCGAACACCGGGGAGCTGTTTTTT
TRBJ1-5,NA,NA,14,TRBV6-5,CASSYRNSGQPQHF,TGTGCCAGCAGTTACCGCAATTCCGGTCAGCCCCAGCATTTT
TRBJ2-3,TRBD2,NA,20,TRBV5-1,CASSLFGLAGDGGNTDTQYF,TGCGCCAGCAGCTTATTTGGACTAGCGGGAGACGGTGGCAACACAGATACGCAGTATTTT
TRBJ1-1,NA,NA,11,TRBV6-6,CASTLNGEAFF,TGTGCCAGCACCCTTAACGGTGAAGCTTTCTTT
TRBJ2-1,TRBD2,NA,13,TRBV7-9,CALAGGNQDEQFF,TGTGCCTTAGCGGGAGGGAACCAAGATGAGCAGTTCTTC
TRBJ1-6,NA,once,15,TRBV3-1/TRBV3-2,CASFTPGDNNSPLHF,TGTGCCAGCTTTACTCCAGGGGACAATAATTCACCCCTCCACTTT
TRBJ2-6,NA,NA,18,TRBV21-1,CASTSPPGQTSGANVLTF,TGTGCCAGCACCTCCCCTCCTGGACAGACCTCTGGGGCCAACGTCCTGACTTTC
TRBJ2-1,TRBD2,NA,15,TRBV7-9,CASSQTSGALNEQFF,TGTGCCAGCAGCCAGACTAGCGGGGCCCTCAATGAGCAGTTCTTC
TRBJ2-5,TRBD1,NA,13,TRBV5-1,CASSGQGQETQYF,TGCGCCAGCAGCGGACAGGGACAAGAGACCCAGTACTTC
TRBJ1-6,NA,NA,15,TRBV5-6,CASSLWASPHSPLHF,TGTGCCAGCAGCTTGTGGGCCTCACCCCATTCACCCCTCCACTTT
TRBJ2-5,TRBD1,NA,14,TRBV7-3,CASSPGQGKETQYF,TGTGCCAGCAGCCCGGGACAGGGGAAAGAGACCCAGTACTTC
TRBJ1-2,TRBD1,NA,12,TRBV18,CASSTGGYGYTF,TGTGCCAGCTCGACAGGGGGCTATGGCTACACCTTC
TRBJ2-5,NA,NA,17,TRBV9,CASSVDGGGSGQETQYF,TGTGCCAGCAGCGTAGACGGGGGAGGTTCAGGACAAGAGACCCAGTACTTC
TRBJ1-3,NA,NA,17,TRBV5-6,CASSWGDGLFLGNTIYF,TGTGCCAGCAGCTGGGGGGACGGATTATTTCTTGGAAACACCATATATTTT
TRBJ2-1,TRBD1,NA,15,TRBV29-1,CSVETRGSSYNEQFF,TGCAGCGTAGAGACCAGGGGGAGCTCCTACAATGAGCAGTTCTTC
TRBJ2-3,TRBD2,NA,19,TRBV9,CASSVEGGEVAGDTDTQYF,TGTGCCAGCAGCGTAGAAGGAGGGGAAGTAGCGGGAGATACTGATACGCAGTATTTT
TRBJ2-7,NA,NA,16,TRBV7-8,CASSLAVGTETYEQYF,TGTGCCAGCAGCTTAGCGGTTGGGACTGAAACCTACGAGCAGTACTTC
TRBJ2-2,TRBD1,NA,16,TRBV5-1,CASSTGQSMNTGELFF,TGCGCCAGCAGCACGGGACAGTCTATGAACACCGGGGAGCTGTTTTTT
TRBJ1-1,TRBD1,NA,14,TRBV5-4,CASSLGLDRDEAFF,TGTGCCAGCAGCTTGGGCCTAGACAGGGATGAAGCTTTCTTT
TRBJ2-7,NA,NA,15,TRBV4-1,CASSQVGGATYEQYF,TGCGCCAGCAGCCAAGTCGGGGGAGCGACCTACGAGCAGTACTTC
TRBJ2-7,TRBD2,NA,14,TRBV2,CASGAGLAGGEQYF,TGTGCCAGCGGGGCGGGACTAGCGGGAGGCGAGCAGTACTTC
TRBJ2-7,TRBD1,NA,14,TRBV7-2,CASSIQGVPYEQYF,TGTGCCAGCAGCATCCAGGGGGTGCCCTACGAGCAGTACTTC
TRBJ2-1,TRBD2,NA,15,TRBV6-2/TRBV6-3,CASSYSSSGTNEQFF,TGTGCCAGCAGTTACTCGTCTAGCGGGACCAATGAGCAGTTCTTC
TRBJ2-3,TRBD2,NA,15,TRBV6-5,CASGWLAGEADTQYF,TGTGCCAGCGGTTGGCTAGCGGGAGAAGCAGATACGCAGTATTTT
TRBJ1-2,NA,NA,13,TRBV6-5,CASTWRGADGYTF,TGTGCCAGCACTTGGCGGGGGGCGGATGGCTACACCTTC
TRBJ2-3,TRBD2,NA,16,TRBV9,CASSFPGTSATDTQYF,TGTGCCAGCAGCTTTCCCGGGACTAGCGCCACAGATACGCAGTATTTT
TRBJ1-6,NA,once,15,TRBV6-5,CASSSRGGANSPLHF,TGTGCCAGCAGTTCACGGGGGGGTGCAAATTCACCCCTCCACTTT
TRBJ1-1,TRBD1,NA,13,TRBV28,CASSRQGAREAFF,TGTGCCAGCAGCCGACAGGGGGCGCGTGAAGCTTTCTTT
TRBJ1-2,TRBD1,NA,16,TRBV5-1,CASSSSEAGTGDGYTF,TGCGCCAGCAGCTCTTCCGAAGCCGGGACAGGGGACGGCTACACCTTC
TRBJ2-2,NA,NA,14,TRBV18,CASHIRGNTGELFF,TGTGCCAGCCATATACGGGGGAACACCGGGGAGCTGTTTTTT
TRBJ2-1,TRBD2,NA,15,TRBV4-3,CASSQVGGGANEQFF,TGCGCCAGCAGCCAAGTGGGGGGAGGGGCTAATGAGCAGTTCTTC
TRBJ2-7,TRBD1,once,15,TRBV19,CASSPLRTGPYEQYF,TGTGCCAGTAGTCCTCTCCGGACAGGGCCCTACGAGCAGTACTTC